The 5 T cell receptor beta chains in this list originate from one sample, sequenced in a study of T cell repertoires and HLA-DP antigens. Libraries were prepared by immunoSEQ multiplex PCR; TCRdb keeps only in-frame clonotypes and omits some of them. The sample carries fewer than 75,000 clones, around three quarters recorded once. What these receptors recognize is not known. Source material: CD4+ T cells from PBMCs. The source is a man aged 55-75 years in good health and CMV-seronegative.

This chain uses TRBV7-6 with TRBJ1-3; D gene ambiguous. This CDR3 region has 15 residues. Germline lookup yields CDR1 SGHVS and CDR2 FNYEAQ. V was pared by 1 base and J by 4 bases, with 11 bases between. Here the CDR3 DNA reads TGTGCCAGCAGCTTAGAAGGGCAGGCGGGAAACACCATATATTTT. Residues: CASSLEGQAGNTIYF.

The chain employs TRBV7-9 and TRBJ1-5; D might be TRBD1 (6 bases). From germline, CDR1 is SEHNR and CDR2 FQNEAQ (reference sequence). The CDR3 covers 16 residues. V was shortened by 1 base and J by 1 base, with 11 bases between the two germline ends. The CDR3 protein is CASSLGLGASNQPQHF. In DNA, the CDR3 is TGTGCCAGCAGCTTAGGGCTGGGGGCGAGCAATCAGCCCCAGCATTTT. Using reference TRBV7-9 and TRBJ1-5 for the parts outside the CDR3, the full variable domain is DTGVSQNPRHKITKRGQNVTFRCDPISEHNRLYWYRQTLGQGPEFLTYFQNEAQLEKSRLLSDRFSAERPKGSFSTLEIQRTEQGDSAMYLCASSLGLGASNQPQHFGDGTRLSIL.

V usage is TRBV7-8 and J usage is TRBJ2-3, with D possibly being TRBD1 or TRBD2 (6 bases each). This CDR3 contains 18 residues. Per the germline V gene, CDR1 is SGHVS and CDR2 is FQNEAQ. V lost 0 bases to trimming and J lost 2 bases, with 18 bases between them. The CDR3 DNA reads TGTGCCAGCAGCTTAGCTCCCTTCGGGGGCCTCATCACAGATACGCAGTATTTT. The encoded protein is CASSLAPFGGLITDTQYF.

The gene calls are TRBV9 and TRBJ2-1; 9 nucleotides agree with TRBD2. V was clipped by 3 bases and J by 4 bases; unmatched bases: 8. The germline gives CDR1 SGDLS, CDR2 YYNGEE. The CDR3 has 16 residues. The CDR3 bases are TGTGCCAGCAGCGCAACGGGACTAGCCAATTACAATGAGCAGTTCTTC. As protein: CASSATGLANYNEQFF.

The V call is TRBV18, the J call TRBJ1-1; D gene uncertain. Germline values: CDR1 KGHSH, CDR2 LQKENI. The V end lost 7 bases, the J end lost 3 bases, and 12 bases lay between the germline ends. The CDR3 consists of 13 residues. In DNA, the CDR3 is TGTGCCAGCTTAGGACTCCGAGACACTGAAGCTTTCTTT. Amino acid sequence: CASLGLRDTEAFF.